One sample yielded the 9 T cell receptor beta chains listed below, sequenced in a study of shared clonotypes between healthy human individuals. Selected positively for CCR7 and CD45RO-negative, naive CD8 cells excluded terminally differentiated effector memory CD45RA+ cells. TCRdb keeps only in-frame clones here, not all; method: immunoSEQ multiplex PCR. This table holds some 2.1 million clones, approximately 92% found once. Sequenced input: naive CD8+ T cells from PBMCs. The origin of the receptors is a man younger than 35 in good health. Some clones in this sample may be carry-over from other donors' samples.

The genes are TRBV10-3 and TRBJ2-3; D could derive from TRBD1 or TRBD2 (5 bases each). V was clipped by 8 bases and J by 5 bases, with 14 bases between them. The CDR3 is 13 residues long. Per germline, CDR1 ENHRY and CDR2 SYGVKD. CDR3 protein: CAILGTLLDTQYF. CDR3 DNA: TGTGCCATCTTGGGGACCCTGCTAGATACGCAGTATTTT.

This clone turned up a few times. J is TRBJ1-1 and V is TRBV7-9, with 8 positions matching TRBD1. Unmatched junction bases numbered 5, after V lost 5 bases and J lost 0 bases. CDR1 and CDR2 (germline): SEHNR, FQNEAQ (reference sequence). CDR3 length: 15 amino acids. CDR3 sequence: CASSVVQGVNTEAFF. CDR3 in DNA: TGTGCCAGCAGCGTAGTACAGGGGGTGAACACTGAAGCTTTCTTT.

DNA of the CDR3: TGTGCTAGTGGTTTGACTAGCGGGAGTGCTGAGCAGTTCTTC. It specifies CASGLTSGSAEQFF. The genes are TRBV12-5 and TRBJ2-1; TRBD2 matches 11 bases. The CDR3 length is 14 residues. The V gene's germline CDR1 is LGHNT and CDR2 FRNRAP. Losses at the gene ends were 2 bases for V and 9 bases for J; bases not matched to a gene: 3.

This chain links TRBV4-1 with TRBJ2-7; TRBD1 aligns across 8 bases. Germline CDR1 and CDR2: MGHRA and YSYEKL. After removal of 4 bases from V and 1 base from J, the junction contained 9 bases not matched to a gene. The CDR3 is made up of 16 amino acids. In DNA, the CDR3 is TGCGCCAGCAGCCCGGCGGCACAGGGGGTTTCCTACGAGCAGTACTTC. It yields the protein CASSPAAQGVSYEQYF.

J is TRBJ1-2 and V is TRBV29-1; D is undetermined. Germline V gene sequence: CDR1 SQVTM, CDR2 ANQGSEA. Trimming pared 0 bases from V and 4 bases from J, leaving 12 bases between. CDR3 length: 14 amino acids. CDR3 region: CSVEDWFDGYGYTF. For the CDR3, the DNA is TGCAGCGTTGAAGATTGGTTCGACGGCTATGGCTACACCTTC.

The chain uses TRBV19 and TRBJ1-1; D gene uncertain. The CDR3 is 13 amino acids. V lost 3 bases and J lost 1, with 6 bases in between. Germline CDR1 is LNHDA and CDR2 is SQIVND (reference sequence). The CDR3 sequence is CASSMLPNTEAFF. The CDR3 DNA follows: TGTGCCAGTAGTATGCTTCCGAACACTGAAGCTTTCTTT.

The chain recombines TRBV9 with TRBJ2-7; D is uncertain. Germline assignment: CDR1 SGDLS and CDR2 YYNGEE. Trimming took off 3 bases at V and 4 bases at J, with 17 bases between the two ends. The CDR3 sequence is 15 residues long. CDR3 in amino acids: CASSARPSQFYEQYF. CDR3 DNA: TGTGCCAGCAGCGCTCGACCATCACAATTTTACGAGCAGTACTTC.

The V and J genes are TRBV28 and TRBJ2-5; 8 bases line up with TRBD2. Germline V gene lookup returns CDR1 MDHEN and CDR2 SYDVKM. V lost 5 bases, J lost 5 bases, and 16 bases stayed unmatched. The length of the CDR3 is 17 residues. CDR3 region: CASSRRRLVAGRETQYF. The CDR3 nucleotides are TGTGCCAGCAGTCGCCGCCGTCTGGTAGCGGGACGGGAGACCCAGTACTTC.

The J gene is TRBJ2-7, the V gene TRBV6-5, with D uncertain. The germline V and J ends were trimmed by 5 bases and 0 bases, with 11 bases remaining between them. CDR1 is MNHEY, CDR2 SVGAGI, per germline. The length of the CDR3 is 14 residues. Here the CDR3 DNA reads TGTGCCAGCAGTCTCACGGCTATCTCCTACGAGCAGTACTTC. It codes for CASSLTAISYEQYF.